This T cell receptor beta chain was retrieved from a study of OX40 agonist ivuxolimab in advanced cancers. Study details: Ivuxolimab doses were 0.01, 0.1, 0.3, 1.5, 3 or 10 mg/kg every 2 weeks.

Profiled with immunoSEQ multiplex PCR; TCRdb holds only in-frame clones, not every one. This sample has 100,000 or so clones, with roughly 91% found just once. Overall study results and limits: Several nonresponders also turned out to have low normalized T-cell clonal expansion.

The V gene's germline CDR1 is KGHSH and CDR2 LQKENI. CDR3 length equals 18 residues. With 0 bases clipped from V and 0 bases from J, the junction kept 9 bases outside the gene matches. With regard to this clone: The antigen is undetermined.

Peripheral blood came from all dose cohorts at three timepoints. The sequences come from CD4+ or CD8+ T cells sorted from blood, collected in a trial of the OX40 agonist ivuxolimab. The chain has TRBV18 and TRBJ2-3; 7 nucleotides line up with TRBD2. This sequence originates from an adult with an advanced solid tumor such as melanoma, head and neck, liver or kidney cancer. In nucleotides, the CDR3 is TGTGCCAGCTCACCACCGTCCCAGGGAGGGGCTAGCACAGATACGCAGTATTTT. It yields the protein CASSPPSQGGASTDTQYF.